This T cell receptor beta chain stems from a study of blood T cell repertoires in COVID-19. Looking at the study overall: Donors in the United States, Italy and Spain gave samples during acute or convalescent COVID-19. In each case, the material was cDNA or gDNA derived from T cells, B-cell-depleted T cells, or PBMCs.

The CDR3 sequence is 13 residues long. Germline CDR1 is MNHNY and CDR2 is SVGAGI (reference sequence). Germline trimming cut 7 bases from V and 4 bases from J; bases unmatched to any gene: 4. Per the authors' pipeline: Cell counts per sample came from amplifying reference gene primers. Assay: immunoSEQ multiplex PCR; the TCRdb copy retains only in-frame clones and omits some. That table gives V, J and clone size, and the DNA gave D and trimming. The profile shows 70,000 to 95,000 clones, roughly 82% of them singletons. The receptor's source is a human donor in a cohort sampled during active COVID-19. This sequence joins TRBV6-6 and TRBJ2-5; 9 bases align to TRBD2. The material sequenced was peripheral blood. This CDR3 is CASTQAGGETQYF. CDR3 in DNA: TGTGCCAGCACACAAGCGGGAGGAGAGACCCAGTACTTC.